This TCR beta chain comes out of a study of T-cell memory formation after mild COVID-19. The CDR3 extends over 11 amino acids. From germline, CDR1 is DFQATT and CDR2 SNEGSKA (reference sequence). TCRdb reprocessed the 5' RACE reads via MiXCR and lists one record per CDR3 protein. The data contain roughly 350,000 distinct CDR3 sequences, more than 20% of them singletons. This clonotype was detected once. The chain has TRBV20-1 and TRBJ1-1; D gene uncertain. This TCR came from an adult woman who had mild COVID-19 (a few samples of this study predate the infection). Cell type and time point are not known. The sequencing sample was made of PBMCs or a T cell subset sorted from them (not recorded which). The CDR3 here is CRTPGNTEAFF. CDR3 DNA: TGCAGGACACCAGGAAACACTGAAGCTTTCTTT.